Listed here are 6 T cell receptor beta chains from one sample, sequenced in a study of T-cell reconstitution after alpha-beta-depleted transplantation in children. The authors prepared the TCRbeta library with unique molecular identifiers. MiXCR, run by TCRdb on the PCR reads, gives a single entry per CDR3 protein. The sample has roughly 790,000 distinct CDR3 sequences, roughly 15% seen once. This sample comprised PBMCs, mostly from graft donor cells, obtained 360 days after TCRalphabeta/CD19-depleted stem cell transplant. The origin of the receptors is a male patient younger than 18 who had a stem cell transplant for acute lymphoblastic leukemia, so the T cells may come from the graft donor.

This clonotype was seen more than once but under ten times. V gene TRBV27 combines with J gene TRBJ1-5, with 8 bases that match TRBD1. The CDR3 extends over 14 amino acids. The J segment lost 3 bases and the V segment lost 5 bases, leaving 3 bases of the junction unmatched. The germline CDR1 and CDR2 sequences are MNHEY and SMNVEV (reference sequence). The CDR3 loop is CASSPTGVNQPQHF. DNA of the CDR3: TGTGCCAGCAGTCCGACAGGGGTCAATCAGCCCCAGCATTTT.

The chain couples TRBV20-1 to TRBJ2-3; D possibly corresponds to TRBD2 (6 bases). The CDR3 sequence is 12 residues long. V was pared by 3 bases and J by 5 bases, with 9 bases between. The V gene's germline CDR1 is DFQATT and CDR2 SNEGSKA (reference sequence). CDR3 coding DNA: TGCAGTGCTAGGGGAGGACAAGATACGCAGTATTTT. Protein: CSARGGQDTQYF.

This clonotype has just a few counts. This chain links TRBV12-3 or TRBV12-4 with TRBJ2-7; a weak D match, TRBD2 (5 bases). The germline V and J ends were trimmed by 0 bases and 2 bases, with 14 bases remaining between them. The CDR3 is 16 residues long. DNA of the CDR3: TGTGCCAGCAGTTTAGCGGACTCGGGATCTACCTACGAGCAGTACTTC. It codes for CASSLADSGSTYEQYF.

The table lists this clonotype with a few counts. This rearrangement joins TRBV7-6 to TRBJ2-7, with 7 positions matching TRBD1. Trimming took 1 base from V and 5 from J; bases not matched to a gene: 5. Germline values: CDR1 SGHVS, CDR2 FNYEAQ. The CDR3 runs to 14 residues. In DNA, the CDR3 is TGTGCCAGCAGCTTAGGGATCGGACAGGACGAGCAGTACTTC. Amino acids: CASSLGIGQDEQYF.

This clonotype has a handful of counts. The chain carries TRBV14 and TRBJ2-2; no reliable D call. Trimming took 1 base from V and 10 from J, leaving 10 bases between them. The germline V gene encodes CDR1 SGHDN and CDR2 FVKESK. CDR3 size: 13 residues. CDR3 loop: CASSQVLPSELFF. DNA for the CDR3: TGTGCCAGCAGCCAAGTCCTCCCGTCGGAGCTGTTTTTT.

This chain joins TRBV19 and TRBJ1-1; weak D call: TRBD1 (6 bases). V lost 3 bases and J 3 bases, leaving 14 bases between the germline ends. This CDR3 comprises 15 residues. CDR1 is LNHDA and CDR2 is SQIVND in the germline V gene (reference sequence). The CDR3 nucleotides read TGTGCCAGTAGTATGTTTGGCAAGGGGGACACTGAAGCTTTCTTT. Its protein product is CASSMFGKGDTEAFF. The full variable domain, completed using reference TRBV19 and TRBJ1-1, is DGGITQSPKYLFRKEGQNVTLSCEQNLNHDAMYWYRQDPGQGLRLIYYSQIVNDFQKGDIAEGYSVSREKKESFPLTVTSAQKNPTAFYLCASSMFGKGDTEAFFGQGTRLTVV.